The next 7 T cell receptor beta chains were all read from a single sample in a study of cytomegalovirus exposure and HLA in healthy donors. Generated by immunoSEQ multiplex PCR, the TCRdb table keeps only in-frame clones and is missing some. The table has roughly 250,000 clones, around 91% seen once. Source material: PBMCs. These receptors came from a young woman in good health and CMV-seronegative.

V usage is TRBV4-3 and J usage is TRBJ1-1, with 7 bases fitting TRBD1. The CDR3 is made up of 15 amino acids. Germline V gene lookup returns CDR1 LGHNA and CDR2 YSLEER. V was clipped by 2 bases and J by 0 bases; unmatched bases: 3. The CDR3 reads CASSQKGQLNTEAFF. The CDR3 DNA sequence: TGCGCCAGCAGCCAAAAGGGACAGCTGAACACTGAAGCTTTCTTT.

This chain connects TRBV28 to TRBJ2-7; D possibly corresponds to TRBD2 (6 bases). This CDR3 region has 11 residues. Trimming pared 8 bases from V and 7 bases from J, leaving 12 bases between. Germline CDR1 is MDHEN and CDR2 is SYDVKM. The CDR3 region has the DNA TGTGCCAGCCGGACGGGGACTGAGCAGTACGTC. Translating gives CASRTGTEQYV.

The V call is TRBV19, the J call TRBJ1-1, with D perhaps TRBD1 (5 bases). The germline V gene encodes CDR1 LNHDA and CDR2 SQIVND (reference sequence). Trimming stripped 3 bases from V and 11 bases from J, with 16 bases between. The CDR3 runs 13 residues. CDR3 in DNA: TGTGCCAGTAGTATGCTCCAGGGAAGTTATGCTTTCTTT. This codes for CASSMLQGSYAFF.

This clone was picked up a small number of times. The chain couples TRBV2 to TRBJ1-5, with 9 positions matching TRBD1. V gave up 9 bases and J gave up 6 bases; unmatched junction bases: 12. Germline lookup yields CDR1 SNHLY and CDR2 FYNNEI. The CDR3 runs 15 residues. In DNA, the CDR3 is TGTGCCAGTTCCCGGGACAGGGATATTGGTCAGCCCCAGCATTTT. This sequence encodes CASSRDRDIGQPQHF.

This chain uses TRBV11-3 with TRBJ2-1; 8 nucleotides align to TRBD1. The ends lost 5 bases at V and 2 bases at J; junction bases unmatched: 8. This CDR3 is 16 amino acids long. Germline CDR1 is SGHNT and CDR2 is YENEEA. The CDR3 region is CASSPRTGSPYNEQFF. CDR3 DNA sequence: TGTGCCAGCAGCCCGCGGACAGGGTCTCCCTACAATGAGCAGTTCTTC. Looking up the rest from reference TRBV11-3 and TRBJ2-1 gives the full variable domain: EAGVVQSPRYKIIEKKQPVAFWCNPISGHNTLYWYLQNLGQGPELLIRYENEEAVDDSQLPKDRFSAERLKGVDSTLKIQPAELGDSAVYLCASSPRTGSPYNEQFFGPGTRLTVL.

The chain recombines TRBV5-1 with TRBJ2-5, with D perhaps matching TRBD1 (5 bases). V was trimmed by 0 bases and J by 5 bases, leaving 14 bases between them. The CDR3 is made up of 15 amino acids. CDR1 and CDR2 from the germline V gene are SGHRS and YFSETQ. For the CDR3, the DNA is TGCGCCAGCAGCTTGGTGGGGCAGCCTGTGGAGACCCAGTACTTC. This sequence encodes CASSLVGQPVETQYF.

The V call is TRBV28, the J call TRBJ2-1; D is possibly TRBD1 (6 bases). This CDR3 comprises 13 residues. V was clipped by 6 bases and J by 5 bases, with 11 bases between them. Per the germline V gene, CDR1 is MDHEN and CDR2 is SYDVKM. CDR3 nucleotide sequence: TGTGCCAGCAGATCGGGACAAGACAATGAGCAGTTCTTC. Translation: CASRSGQDNEQFF.